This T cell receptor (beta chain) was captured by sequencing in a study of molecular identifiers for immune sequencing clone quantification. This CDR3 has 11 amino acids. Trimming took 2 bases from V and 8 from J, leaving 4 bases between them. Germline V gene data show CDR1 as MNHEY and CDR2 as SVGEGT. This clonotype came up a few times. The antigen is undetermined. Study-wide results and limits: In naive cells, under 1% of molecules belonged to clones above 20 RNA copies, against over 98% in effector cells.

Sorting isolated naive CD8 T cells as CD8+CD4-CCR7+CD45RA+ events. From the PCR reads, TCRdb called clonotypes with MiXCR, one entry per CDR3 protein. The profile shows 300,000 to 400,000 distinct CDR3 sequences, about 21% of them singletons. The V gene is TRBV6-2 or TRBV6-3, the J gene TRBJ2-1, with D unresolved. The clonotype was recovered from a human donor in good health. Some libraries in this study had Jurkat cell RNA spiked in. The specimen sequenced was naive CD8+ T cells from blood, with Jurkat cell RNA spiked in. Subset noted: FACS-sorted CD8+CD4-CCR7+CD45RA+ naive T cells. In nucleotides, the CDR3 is TGTGCCAGCAGTTACCCCGATGAGCAGTTCTTC. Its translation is CASSYPDEQFF.